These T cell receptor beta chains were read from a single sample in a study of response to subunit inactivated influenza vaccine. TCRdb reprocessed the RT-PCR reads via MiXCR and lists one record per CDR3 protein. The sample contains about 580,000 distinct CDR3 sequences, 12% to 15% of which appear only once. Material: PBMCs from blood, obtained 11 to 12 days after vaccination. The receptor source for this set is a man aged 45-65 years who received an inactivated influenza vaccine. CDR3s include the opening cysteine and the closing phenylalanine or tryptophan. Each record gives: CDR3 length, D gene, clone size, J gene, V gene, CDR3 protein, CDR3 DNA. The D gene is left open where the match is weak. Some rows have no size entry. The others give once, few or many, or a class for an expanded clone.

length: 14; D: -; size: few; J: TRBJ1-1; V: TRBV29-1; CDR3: CSVEDPGDNTEAFF; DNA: TGCAGCGTTGAAGATCCGGGCGATAACACTGAAGCTTTCTTT
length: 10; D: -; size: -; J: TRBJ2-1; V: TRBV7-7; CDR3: CASPPPEQFF; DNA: TGTGCTAGCCCACCCCCAGAGCAGTTCTTC
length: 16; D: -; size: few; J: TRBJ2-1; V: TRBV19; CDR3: CASSYAGPSSYNEQFF; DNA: TGTGCCAGTAGTTACGCGGGACCTAGCTCCTACAATGAGCAGTTCTTC
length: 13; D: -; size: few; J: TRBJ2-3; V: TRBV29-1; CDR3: CSVASSAPDTQYF; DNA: TGCAGCGTTGCATCTAGCGCCCCAGATACGCAGTATTTT
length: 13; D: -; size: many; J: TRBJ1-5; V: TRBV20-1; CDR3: CSALQGGNQPQHF; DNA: TGCAGTGCTCTTCAGGGTGGGAATCAGCCCCAGCATTTT
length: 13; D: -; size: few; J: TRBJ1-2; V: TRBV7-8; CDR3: CASSFSPNYGYTF; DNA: TGTGCCAGCAGCTTCTCACCTAACTATGGCTACACCTTC
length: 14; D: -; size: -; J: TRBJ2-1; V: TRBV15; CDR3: CATSRGTPRHEQFF; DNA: TGTGCCACCAGCAGAGGGACACCCCGCCATGAGCAGTTCTTC
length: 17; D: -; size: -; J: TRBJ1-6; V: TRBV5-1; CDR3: CASSLAAGLGLRSPLHF; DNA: TGCGCCAGCAGCTTGGCCGCAGGGTTGGGGTTGAGGTCTCCCCTCCACTTT
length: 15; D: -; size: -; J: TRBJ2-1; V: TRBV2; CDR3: CASIALAVHYNEQFF; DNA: TGTGCCAGCATTGCCTTAGCGGTTCACTACAATGAGCAGTTCTTC
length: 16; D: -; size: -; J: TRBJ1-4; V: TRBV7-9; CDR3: CASSLRISRGDEKLFF; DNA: TGTGCCAGCAGCTTGCGCATCAGCCGGGGTGACGAAAAACTGTTTTTT
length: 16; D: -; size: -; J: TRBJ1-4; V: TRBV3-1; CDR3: CASSQQPLNRGEKLFF; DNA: TGTGCCAGCAGCCAACAGCCACTAAATCGTGGGGAAAAACTGTTTTTT
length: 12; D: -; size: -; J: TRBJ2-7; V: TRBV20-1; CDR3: CSAIGPSKEQYF; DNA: TGCAGTGCTATTGGGCCTTCCAAAGAGCAGTACTTC
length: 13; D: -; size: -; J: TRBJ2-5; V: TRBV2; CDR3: CASSELRQETQYF; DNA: TGTGCCAGCAGTGAACTCAGGCAAGAGACCCAGTACTTC
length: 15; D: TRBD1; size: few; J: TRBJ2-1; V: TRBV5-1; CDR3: CASSYWTGDYNEQFF; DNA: TGCGCCAGCAGCTACTGGACAGGGGACTACAATGAGCAGTTCTTC
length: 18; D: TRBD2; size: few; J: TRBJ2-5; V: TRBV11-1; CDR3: CASSAPLRLAGLQETQYF; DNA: TGTGCCAGCAGCGCGCCCCTCCGACTAGCGGGGTTACAAGAGACCCAGTACTTC
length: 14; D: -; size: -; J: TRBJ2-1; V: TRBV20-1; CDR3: CSARVEGVFNEQFF; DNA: TGCAGTGCTAGAGTAGAGGGCGTCTTCAATGAGCAGTTCTTC
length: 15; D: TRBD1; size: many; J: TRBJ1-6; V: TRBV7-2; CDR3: CASSLRGQINSPLHF; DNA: TGTGCCAGCAGTTTGCGGGGACAGATTAATTCACCCCTCCACTTT
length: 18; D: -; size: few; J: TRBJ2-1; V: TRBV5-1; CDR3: CASSLRYGTQGAYNEQFF; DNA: TGCGCCAGCAGCCTACGATACGGGACTCAAGGGGCTTACAATGAGCAGTTCTTC
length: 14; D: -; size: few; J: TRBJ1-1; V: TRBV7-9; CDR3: CASSPGTFNTEAFF; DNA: TGTGCCAGCAGCCCAGGGACATTCAACACTGAAGCTTTCTTT
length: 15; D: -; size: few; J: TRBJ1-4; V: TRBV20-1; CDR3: CSARDRRASGEKLFF; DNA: TGCAGTGCTAGAGATAGGAGGGCTAGTGGTGAAAAACTGTTTTTT
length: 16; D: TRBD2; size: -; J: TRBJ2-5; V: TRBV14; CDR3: CASSPGTSGNWETQYF; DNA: TGTGCCAGCAGCCCTGGGACTAGCGGAAATTGGGAGACCCAGTACTTC
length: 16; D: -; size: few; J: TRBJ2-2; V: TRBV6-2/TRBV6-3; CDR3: CASSLLIIRLAGELFF; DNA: TGTGCCAGCAGTCTCCTCATTATTCGGCTGGCCGGGGAGCTGTTTTTT
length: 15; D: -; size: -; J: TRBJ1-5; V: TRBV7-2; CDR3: CASSLRGFGNQPQHF; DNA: TGTGCCAGCAGCCTCAGGGGATTTGGCAATCAGCCCCAGCATTTT
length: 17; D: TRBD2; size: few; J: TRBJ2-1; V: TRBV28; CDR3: CASSAWTSGRPYNEQFF; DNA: TGTGCCAGCAGTGCCTGGACTAGCGGGAGACCCTACAATGAGCAGTTCTTC
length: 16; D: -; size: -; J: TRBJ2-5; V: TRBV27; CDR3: CASSLLGGREVETQYF; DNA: TGTGCCAGCAGTTTATTGGGGGGGCGCGAAGTCGAGACCCAGTACTTC
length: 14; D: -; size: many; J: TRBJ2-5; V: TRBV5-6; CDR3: CASSFGDLQETQYF; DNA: TGTGCCAGCAGCTTTGGGGATCTCCAAGAGACCCAGTACTTC
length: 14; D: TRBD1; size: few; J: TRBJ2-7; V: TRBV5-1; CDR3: CASSVQGQGYEQYF; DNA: TGCGCCAGCAGCGTTCAGGGACAGGGCTACGAGCAGTACTTC
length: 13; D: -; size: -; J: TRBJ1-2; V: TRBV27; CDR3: CASRSSGGGGYTF; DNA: TGTGCCAGCAGAAGCTCGGGGGGCGGCGGCTACACCTTC
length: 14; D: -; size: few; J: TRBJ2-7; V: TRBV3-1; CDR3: CASSHSYSGDEQYF; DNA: TGTGCCAGCAGCCACAGCTATTCCGGGGACGAGCAGTACTTC
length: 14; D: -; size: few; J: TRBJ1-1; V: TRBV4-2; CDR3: CASSAEWRDTEAFF; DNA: TGTGCCAGCAGCGCGGAGTGGAGGGACACTGAAGCTTTCTTT
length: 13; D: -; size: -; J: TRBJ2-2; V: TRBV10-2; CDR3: CASSGNRAGELFF; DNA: TGCGCCAGCAGTGGAAACAGGGCCGGGGAGCTGTTTTTT
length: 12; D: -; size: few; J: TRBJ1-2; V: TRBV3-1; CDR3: CASSQVEGGYTF; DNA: TGTGCCAGCAGCCAAGTGGAGGGAGGCTACACCTTC
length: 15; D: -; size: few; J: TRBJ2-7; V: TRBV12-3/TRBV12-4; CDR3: CASSFLGGSGYEQYF; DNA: TGTGCCAGCAGTTTCCTTGGGGGCTCTGGCTACGAGCAGTACTTC
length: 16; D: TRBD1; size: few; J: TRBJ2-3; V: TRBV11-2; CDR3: CASSFRDREFRDTQYF; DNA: TGTGCCAGCAGCTTCCGGGACAGGGAGTTTAGAGATACGCAGTATTTT
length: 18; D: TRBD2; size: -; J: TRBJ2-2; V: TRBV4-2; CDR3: CASSPTNLAGGRIGELFF; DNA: TGTGCCAGCAGCCCCACCAATCTAGCGGGAGGACGGATTGGGGAGCTGTTTTTT
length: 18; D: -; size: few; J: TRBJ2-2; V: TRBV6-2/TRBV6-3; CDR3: CASSLSLSQTGRTGELFF; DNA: TGTGCCAGCAGTCTCTCCCTTTCCCAGACTGGGCGCACCGGGGAGCTGTTTTTT
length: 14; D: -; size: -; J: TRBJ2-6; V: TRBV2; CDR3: CASMPRAGANVLTF; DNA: TGTGCCAGCATGCCCCGGGCTGGGGCCAACGTCCTGACTTTC
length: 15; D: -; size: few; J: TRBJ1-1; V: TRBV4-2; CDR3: CASRYTGTRNTEAFF; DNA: TGTGCCAGCAGATACACCGGGACAAGGAACACTGAAGCTTTCTTT
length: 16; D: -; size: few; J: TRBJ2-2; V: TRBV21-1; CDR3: CASSNSRGPNTGELFF; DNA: TGTGCCAGCAGCAATTCCAGGGGCCCGAACACCGGGGAGCTGTTTTTT
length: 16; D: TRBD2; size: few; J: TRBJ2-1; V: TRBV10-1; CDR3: CASSEAAGFTYNEQFF; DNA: TGCGCCAGCAGTGAGGCAGCGGGGTTTACCTACAATGAGCAGTTCTTC
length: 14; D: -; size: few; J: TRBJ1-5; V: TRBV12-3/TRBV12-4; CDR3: CASSLVEANQPQHF; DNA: TGTGCCAGCAGTTTGGTGGAGGCCAATCAGCCCCAGCATTTT
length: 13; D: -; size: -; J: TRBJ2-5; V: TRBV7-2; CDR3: CASSRDIRETQYF; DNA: TGTGCCAGCAGTCGAGACATACGGGAGACCCAGTACTTC
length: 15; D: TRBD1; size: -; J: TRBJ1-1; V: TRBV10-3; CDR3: CAISRDSRGRTEAFF; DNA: TGTGCCATCAGTAGGGACAGCCGAGGCCGAACTGAAGCTTTCTTT
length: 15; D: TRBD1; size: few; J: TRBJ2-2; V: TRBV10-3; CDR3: CAISDWTGSDGELFF; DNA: TGTGCCATCAGTGACTGGACAGGGTCGGACGGGGAGCTGTTTTTT
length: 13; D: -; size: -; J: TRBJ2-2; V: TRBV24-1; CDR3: CATSDRVTGELFF; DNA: TGTGCCACCAGTGATCGGGTAACCGGGGAGCTGTTTTTT